This record concerns one T cell receptor (beta chain) sequence. Its antigen is as yet unknown. Prepared TCR beta cDNA libraries contained unique molecular identifiers. One entry per CDR3 protein, called by TCRdb with MiXCR from the PCR reads. The sample lists some 890,000 distinct CDR3 sequences; under 70% were seen once. The data originate from a study of post-analysis software for immune sequencing data. Study-level results: In patients, TRBV5-6, TRBV5-1 and TRBV20-1 belonged to roughly five TRBV segments found more frequently than in controls.

V was pared by 5 bases and J by 2 bases, with 9 bases of the junction left unmatched. The CDR3 is made up of 16 amino acids. The clonotype was recovered from a girl aged 10-17 years with multiple sclerosis. The specimen was blood. The genes are TRBV12-3 or TRBV12-4 and TRBJ2-5; 9 bases agree with TRBD2. CDR3: CASSQGAGGTQETQYF. The CDR3 DNA follows: TGTGCCAGCAGTCAAGGGGCGGGGGGGACACAAGAGACCCAGTACTTC.